The present T cell receptor beta chain was sequenced within a study of blood T cell repertoires in COVID-19. Overall study: Samples of COVID-19 (acute and convalescent) were obtained from the United States, Italy and Spain.

The CDR3 loop spans 16 amino acids. Germline V gives CDR1 SGHTA, CDR2 FQGNSA. V was pared by 3 bases and J by 0 bases, with 12 bases between. TCRdb keeps only in-frame clones here, not all; method: immunoSEQ multiplex PCR. The sample lists 150,000 to 180,000 clones; roughly 88% were seen once. The specimen sequenced was peripheral blood. The chain uses TRBV7-2 and TRBJ1-3; D is unresolved. This TCR was recovered from a man aged 55 to 70 with COVID-19, enrolled during active disease. DNA of the CDR3: TGTGCCAGCAGCTTGGCCCCCACAGTCTCTGGAAACACCATATATTTT. Translating gives CASSLAPTVSGNTIYF.